This TCR beta chain is drawn from a study of spatial heterogeneity in lung cancer. Study information: Sequence detection consistently recorded a greater number of beta-chain than alpha-chain sequences.

The CDR3 is 13 residues long. The junction had 10 bases not matched to a gene; V was cut back by 7 bases and J by 5 bases. In germline, CDR1 is SQVTM, CDR2 ANQGSEA. Documented time point: sample taken at primary tumor resection. Whole RNA was taken from tumor, nontumor lung or frozen PBMC; it was then sequenced unsorted. This clonotype was seen repeatedly, ten times or more. A distinct unique molecular identifier was carried by each TCR cDNA molecule. TCRdb passed the 5' RACE reads through MiXCR, listing each CDR3 protein once. The sample contains around 40,000 distinct CDR3 sequences, approximately 6.3% of which appear only once.

This receptor was taken from a male donor with early-stage non-small cell lung cancer. V and J are TRBV29-1 and TRBJ2-7; 8 bases agree with TRBD1. The input for sequencing was PBMCs, taken at surgery. CDR3 sequence (DNA): TGCAGCGCTCGGGGACAGGTCGACGACGAGCAGTACTTC. Its protein is CSARGQVDDEQYF.